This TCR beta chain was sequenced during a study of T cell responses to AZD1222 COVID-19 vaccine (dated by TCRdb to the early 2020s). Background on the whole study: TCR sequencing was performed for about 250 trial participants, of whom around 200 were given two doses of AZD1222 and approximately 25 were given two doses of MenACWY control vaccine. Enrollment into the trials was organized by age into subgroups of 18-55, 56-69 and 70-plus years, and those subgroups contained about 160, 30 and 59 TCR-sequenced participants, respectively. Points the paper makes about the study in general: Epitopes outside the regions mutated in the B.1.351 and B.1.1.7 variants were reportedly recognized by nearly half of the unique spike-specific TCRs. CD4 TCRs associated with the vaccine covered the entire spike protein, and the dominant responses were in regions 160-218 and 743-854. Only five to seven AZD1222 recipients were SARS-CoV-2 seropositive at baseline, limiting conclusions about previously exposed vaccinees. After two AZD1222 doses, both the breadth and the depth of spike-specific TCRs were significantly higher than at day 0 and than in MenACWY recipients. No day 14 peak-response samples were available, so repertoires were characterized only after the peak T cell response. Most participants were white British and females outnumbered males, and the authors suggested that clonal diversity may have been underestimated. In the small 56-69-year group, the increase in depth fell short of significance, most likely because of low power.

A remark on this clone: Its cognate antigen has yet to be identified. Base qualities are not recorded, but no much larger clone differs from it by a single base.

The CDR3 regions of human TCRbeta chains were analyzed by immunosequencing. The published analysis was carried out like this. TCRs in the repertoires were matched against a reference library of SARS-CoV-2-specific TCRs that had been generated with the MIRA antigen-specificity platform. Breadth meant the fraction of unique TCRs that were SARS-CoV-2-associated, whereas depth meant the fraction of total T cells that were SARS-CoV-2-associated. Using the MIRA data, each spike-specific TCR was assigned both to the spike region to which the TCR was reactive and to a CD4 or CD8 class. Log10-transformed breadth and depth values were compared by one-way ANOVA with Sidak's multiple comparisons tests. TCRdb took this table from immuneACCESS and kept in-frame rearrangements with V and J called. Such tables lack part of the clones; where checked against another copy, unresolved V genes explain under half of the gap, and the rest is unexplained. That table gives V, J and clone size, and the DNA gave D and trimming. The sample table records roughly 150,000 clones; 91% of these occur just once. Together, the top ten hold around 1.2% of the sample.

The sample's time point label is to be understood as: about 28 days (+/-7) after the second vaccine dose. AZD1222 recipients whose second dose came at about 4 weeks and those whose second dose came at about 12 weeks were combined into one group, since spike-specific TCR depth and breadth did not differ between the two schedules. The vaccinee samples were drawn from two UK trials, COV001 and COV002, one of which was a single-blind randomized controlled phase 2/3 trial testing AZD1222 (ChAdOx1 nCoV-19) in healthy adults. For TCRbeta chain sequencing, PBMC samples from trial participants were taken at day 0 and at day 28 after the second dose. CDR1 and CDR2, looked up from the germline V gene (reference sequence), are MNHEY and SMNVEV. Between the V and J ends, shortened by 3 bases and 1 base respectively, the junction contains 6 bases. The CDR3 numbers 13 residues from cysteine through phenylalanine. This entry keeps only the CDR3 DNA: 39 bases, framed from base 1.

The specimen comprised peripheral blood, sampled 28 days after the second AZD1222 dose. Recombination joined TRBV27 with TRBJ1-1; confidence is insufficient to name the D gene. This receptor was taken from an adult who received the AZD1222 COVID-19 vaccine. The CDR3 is CASSFAENTEAFF. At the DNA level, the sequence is TGTGCCAGCAGTTTTGCGGAGAACACTGAAGCTTTCTTT.